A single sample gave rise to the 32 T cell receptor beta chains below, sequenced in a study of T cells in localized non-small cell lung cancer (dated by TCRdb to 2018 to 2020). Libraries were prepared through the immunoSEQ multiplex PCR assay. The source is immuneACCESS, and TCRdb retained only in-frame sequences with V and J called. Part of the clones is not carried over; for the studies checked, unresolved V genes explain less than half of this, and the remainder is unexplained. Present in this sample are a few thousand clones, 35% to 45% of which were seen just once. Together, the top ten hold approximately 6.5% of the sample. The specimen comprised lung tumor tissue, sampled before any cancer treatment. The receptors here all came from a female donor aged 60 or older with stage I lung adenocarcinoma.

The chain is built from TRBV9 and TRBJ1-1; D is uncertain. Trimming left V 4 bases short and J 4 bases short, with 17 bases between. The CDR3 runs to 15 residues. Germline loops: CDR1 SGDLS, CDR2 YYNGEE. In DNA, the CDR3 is TGTGCCAGCAGCCCTTCCCGTAGGGATGTCACTGAAGCTTTCTTT. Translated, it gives CASSPSRRDVTEAFF. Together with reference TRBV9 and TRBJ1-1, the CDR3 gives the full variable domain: DSGVTQTPKHLITATGQRVTLRCSPRSGDLSVYWYQQSLDQGLQFLIQYYNGEERAKGNILERFSAQQFPDLHSELNLSSLELGDSALYFCASSPSRRDVTEAFFGQGTRLTVV.

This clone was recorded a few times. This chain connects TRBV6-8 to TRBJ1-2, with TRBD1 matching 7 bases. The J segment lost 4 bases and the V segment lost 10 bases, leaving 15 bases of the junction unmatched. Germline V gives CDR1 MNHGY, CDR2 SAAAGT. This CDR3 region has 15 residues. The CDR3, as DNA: TGTGCCACGATTCTAGATAGGACAGGATCCTATGGCTACACCTTC. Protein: CATILDRTGSYGYTF.

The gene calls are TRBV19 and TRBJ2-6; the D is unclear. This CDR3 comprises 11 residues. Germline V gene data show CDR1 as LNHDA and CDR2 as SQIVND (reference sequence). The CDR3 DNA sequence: TGTGCTTCTACAGAAACCAACGTCCTGACTTTC. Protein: CASTETNVLTF.

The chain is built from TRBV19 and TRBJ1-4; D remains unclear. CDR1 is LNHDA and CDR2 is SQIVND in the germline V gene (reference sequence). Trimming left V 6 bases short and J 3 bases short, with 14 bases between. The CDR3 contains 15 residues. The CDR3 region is CASRRAHRANEKLFF. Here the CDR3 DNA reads TGTGCCAGTAGAAGGGCCCACCGGGCTAATGAAAAACTGTTTTTT.

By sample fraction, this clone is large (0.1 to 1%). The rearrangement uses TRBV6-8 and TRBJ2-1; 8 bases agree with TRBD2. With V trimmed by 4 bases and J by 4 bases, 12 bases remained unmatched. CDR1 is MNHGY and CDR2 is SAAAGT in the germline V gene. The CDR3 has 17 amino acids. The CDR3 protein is CASSWGGTGLGYNEQFF. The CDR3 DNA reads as TGTGCCAGCAGTTGGGGGGGTACGGGACTAGGGTACAATGAGCAGTTCTTC.

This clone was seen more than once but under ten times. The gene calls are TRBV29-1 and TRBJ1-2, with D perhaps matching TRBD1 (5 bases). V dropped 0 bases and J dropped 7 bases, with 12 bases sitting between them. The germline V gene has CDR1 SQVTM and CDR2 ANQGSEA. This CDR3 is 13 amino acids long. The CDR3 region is CSVEDALRVGYTF. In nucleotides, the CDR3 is TGCAGCGTTGAAGATGCACTCAGGGTTGGCTACACCTTC.

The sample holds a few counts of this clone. This CDR3 reads CASSSKRNTIYF. Here the CDR3 DNA reads TGTGCCAGCAGTTCAAAGCGCAACACCATATATTTT. V and J are TRBV6-8 and TRBJ1-3; D is unclear. The CDR3 runs 12 residues. V was pared by 4 bases and J by 7 bases, with 8 bases between. Germline CDR1 and CDR2: MNHGY and SAAAGT.

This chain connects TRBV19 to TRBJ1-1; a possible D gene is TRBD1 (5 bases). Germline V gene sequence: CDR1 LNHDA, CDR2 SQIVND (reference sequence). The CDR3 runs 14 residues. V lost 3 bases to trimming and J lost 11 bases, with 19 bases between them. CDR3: CASSIPGGGYRAFF. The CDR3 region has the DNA TGTGCCAGTAGTATCCCAGGCGGCGGATACAGGGCTTTCTTT. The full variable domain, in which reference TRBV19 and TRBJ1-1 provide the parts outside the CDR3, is DGGITQSPKYLFRKEGQNVTLSCEQNLNHDAMYWYRQDPGQGLRLIYYSQIVNDFQKGDIAEGYSVSREKKESFPLTVTSAQKNPTAFYLCASSIPGGGYRAFFGQGTRLTVV.

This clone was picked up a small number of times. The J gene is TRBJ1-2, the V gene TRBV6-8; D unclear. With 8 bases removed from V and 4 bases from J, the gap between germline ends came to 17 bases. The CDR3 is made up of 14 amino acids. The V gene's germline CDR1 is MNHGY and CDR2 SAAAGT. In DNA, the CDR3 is TGTGCCAGCGGGCCACAGAGGGTCGTCTATGGCTACACCTTC. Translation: CASGPQRVVYGYTF.

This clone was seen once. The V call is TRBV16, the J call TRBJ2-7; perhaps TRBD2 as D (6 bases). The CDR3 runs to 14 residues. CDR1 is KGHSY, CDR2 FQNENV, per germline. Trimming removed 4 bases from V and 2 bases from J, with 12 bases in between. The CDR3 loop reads CASSRRGETYEQYF. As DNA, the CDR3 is TGTGCCAGCAGCCGGAGGGGCGAAACCTACGAGCAGTACTTC.

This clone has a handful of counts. The CDR3 region is CASSRGVGGTEAFF. The CDR3 DNA sequence: TGTGCCAGCAGTAGAGGGGTTGGAGGGACTGAAGCTTTCTTT. The rearrangement joins TRBV6-8 to TRBJ1-1; TRBD1 might be the D (5 bases). This CDR3 has 14 residues. V lost 5 bases and J lost 5, with 15 bases in between. Looked up from germline, CDR1 is MNHGY and CDR2 is SAAAGT.

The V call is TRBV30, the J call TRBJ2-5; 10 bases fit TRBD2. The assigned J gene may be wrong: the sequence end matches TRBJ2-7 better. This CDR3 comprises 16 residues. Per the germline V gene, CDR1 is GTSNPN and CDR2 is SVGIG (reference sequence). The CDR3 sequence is CAWSQREGRSFTEQYF. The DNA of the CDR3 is TGTGCCTGGAGTCAGCGGGAGGGCCGATCCTTTACCGAGCAGTACTTC.

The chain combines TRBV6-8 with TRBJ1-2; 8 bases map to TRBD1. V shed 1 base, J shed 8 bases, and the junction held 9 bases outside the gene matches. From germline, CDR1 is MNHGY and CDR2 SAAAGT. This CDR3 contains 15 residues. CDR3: CASSYLSAGGRGYTF. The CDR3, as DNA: TGTGCCAGCAGTTACTTGAGTGCAGGGGGCCGGGGCTACACCTTC.

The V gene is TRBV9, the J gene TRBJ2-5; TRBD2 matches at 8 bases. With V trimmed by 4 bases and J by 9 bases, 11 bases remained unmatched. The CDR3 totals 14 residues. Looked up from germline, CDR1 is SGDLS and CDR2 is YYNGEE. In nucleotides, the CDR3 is TGTGCCAGCAGCTCCGGACTAGCAGGGTCGGCCCAGTACTTC. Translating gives CASSSGLAGSAQYF.

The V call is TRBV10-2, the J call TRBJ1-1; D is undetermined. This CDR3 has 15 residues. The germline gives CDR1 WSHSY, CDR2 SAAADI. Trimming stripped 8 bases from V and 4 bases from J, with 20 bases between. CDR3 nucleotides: TGCGCCAGCGGGGTCCCCGCGGTGGGATCCACTGAAGCTTTCTTT. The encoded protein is CASGVPAVGSTEAFF.

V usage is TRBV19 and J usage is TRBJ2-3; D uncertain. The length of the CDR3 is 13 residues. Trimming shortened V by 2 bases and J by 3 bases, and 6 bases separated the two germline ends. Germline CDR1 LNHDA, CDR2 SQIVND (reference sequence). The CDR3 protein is CASSIYRTDTQYF. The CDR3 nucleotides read TGTGCCAGTAGTATATATCGGACAGATACGCAGTATTTT.

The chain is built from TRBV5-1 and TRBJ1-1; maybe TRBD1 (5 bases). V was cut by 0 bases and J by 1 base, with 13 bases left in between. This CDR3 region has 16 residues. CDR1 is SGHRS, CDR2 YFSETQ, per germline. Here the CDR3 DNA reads TGCGCCAGCAGCTTGGTAGGGACTAAGAAGAACACTGAAGCTTTCTTT. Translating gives CASSLVGTKKNTEAFF.

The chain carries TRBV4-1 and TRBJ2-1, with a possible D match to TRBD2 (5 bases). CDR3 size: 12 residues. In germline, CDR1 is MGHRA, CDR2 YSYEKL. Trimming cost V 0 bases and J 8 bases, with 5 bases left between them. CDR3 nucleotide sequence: TGCGCCAGCAGCCAAGAGAGGGATGAGCAGTTCTTC. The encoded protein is CASSQERDEQFF.

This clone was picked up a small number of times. The CDR3 loop is CASSLGGAAGARLREQYF. Here the CDR3 DNA reads TGTGCCAGCAGCTTGGGAGGAGCTGCGGGAGCACGGCTGAGGGAGCAGTACTTC. The chain is built from TRBV11-3 and TRBJ2-7, with 7 bases identical to TRBD2. This CDR3 has 18 residues. CDR1 and CDR2 from the germline V gene are SGHNT and YENEEA. Trimming took 3 bases from V and 7 from J; bases not matched to a gene: 21. The whole variable domain, remainder taken from reference TRBV11-3 and TRBJ2-7, is EAGVVQSPRYKIIEKKQPVAFWCNPISGHNTLYWYLQNLGQGPELLIRYENEEAVDDSQLPKDRFSAERLKGVDSTLKIQPAELGDSAVYLCASSLGGAAGARLREQYFGPGTRLTVT.

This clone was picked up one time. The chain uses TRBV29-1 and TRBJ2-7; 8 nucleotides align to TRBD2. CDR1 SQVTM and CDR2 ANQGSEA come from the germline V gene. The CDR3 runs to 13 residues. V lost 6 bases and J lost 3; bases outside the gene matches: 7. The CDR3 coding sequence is TGCAGCGTGGACGGTGCGGGAGGCTACGAGCAGTACTTC. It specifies CSVDGAGGYEQYF.

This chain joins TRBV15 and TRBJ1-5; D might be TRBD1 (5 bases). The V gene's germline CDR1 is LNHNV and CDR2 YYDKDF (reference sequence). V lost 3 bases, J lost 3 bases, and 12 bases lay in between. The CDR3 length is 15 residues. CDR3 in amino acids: CATSSGWGTNQPQHF. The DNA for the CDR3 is TGTGCCACCAGCAGTGGCTGGGGGACCAATCAGCCCCAGCATTTT. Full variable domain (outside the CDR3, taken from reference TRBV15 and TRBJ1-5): DAMVIQNPRYQVTQFGKPVTLSCSQTLNHNVMYWYQQKSSQAPKLLFHYYDKDFNNEADTPDNFQSRRPNTSFCFLDIRSPGLGDTAMYLCATSSGWGTNQPQHFGDGTRLSIL.

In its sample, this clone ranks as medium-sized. The CDR3 bases are TGTGCCAGCAGCACCCGGACTAGCGGAGAAAGCACAGATACGCAGTATTTT. Residues: CASSTRTSGESTDTQYF. J is TRBJ2-3 and V is TRBV11-3, with 10 bases that match TRBD2. CDR3 length equals 17 residues. V shed 5 bases and J 0 bases; nucleotides not matched to a gene: 8. From germline, CDR1 is SGHNT and CDR2 YENEEA.

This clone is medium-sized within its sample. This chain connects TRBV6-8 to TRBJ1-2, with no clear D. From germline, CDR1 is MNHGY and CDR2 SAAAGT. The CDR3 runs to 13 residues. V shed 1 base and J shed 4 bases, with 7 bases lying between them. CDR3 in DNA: TGTGCCAGCAGTTACTGGGGAAGCTATGGCTACACCTTC. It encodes CASSYWGSYGYTF.

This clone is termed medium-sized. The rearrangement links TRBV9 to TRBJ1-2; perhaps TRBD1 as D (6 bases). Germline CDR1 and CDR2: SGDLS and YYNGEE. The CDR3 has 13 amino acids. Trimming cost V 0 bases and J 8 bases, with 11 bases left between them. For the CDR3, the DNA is TGTGCCAGCAGCGTAGGGCCAGGGGAAGGCTACACCTTC. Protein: CASSVGPGEGYTF.

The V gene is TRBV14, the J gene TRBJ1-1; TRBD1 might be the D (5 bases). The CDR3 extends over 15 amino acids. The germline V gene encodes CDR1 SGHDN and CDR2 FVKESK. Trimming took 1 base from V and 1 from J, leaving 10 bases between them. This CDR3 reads CASSQAGTANTEAFF. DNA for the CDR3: TGTGCCAGCAGCCAAGCCGGGACCGCGAACACTGAAGCTTTCTTT. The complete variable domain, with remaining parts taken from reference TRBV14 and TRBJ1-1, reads EAGVTQFPSHSVIEKGQTVTLRCDPISGHDNLYWYRRVMGKEIKFLLHFVKESKQDESGMPNNRFLAERTGGTYSTLKVQPAELEDSGVYFCASSQAGTANTEAFFGQGTRLTVV.

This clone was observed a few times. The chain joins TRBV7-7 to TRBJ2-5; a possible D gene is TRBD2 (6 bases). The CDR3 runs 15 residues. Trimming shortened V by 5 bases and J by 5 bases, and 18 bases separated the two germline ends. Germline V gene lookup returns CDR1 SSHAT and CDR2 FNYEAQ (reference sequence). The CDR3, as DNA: TGTGCCAGCAGCCTTAAGGAGGGGATTGGGGAGACCCAGTACTTC. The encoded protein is CASSLKEGIGETQYF.

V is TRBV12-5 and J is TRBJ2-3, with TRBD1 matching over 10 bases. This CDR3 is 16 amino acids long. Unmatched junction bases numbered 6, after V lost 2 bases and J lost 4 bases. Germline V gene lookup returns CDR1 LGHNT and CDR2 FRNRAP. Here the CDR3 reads CASGLSDRGRADTQYF. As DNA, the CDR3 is TGTGCTAGTGGTTTGTCAGACAGGGGGCGAGCAGATACGCAGTATTTT.

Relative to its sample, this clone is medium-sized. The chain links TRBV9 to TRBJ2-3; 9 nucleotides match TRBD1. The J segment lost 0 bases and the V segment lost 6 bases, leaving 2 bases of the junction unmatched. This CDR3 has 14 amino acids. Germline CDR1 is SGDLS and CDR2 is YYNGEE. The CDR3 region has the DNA TGTGCCAGCACCGGGACAGGGAGCACAGATACGCAGTATTTT. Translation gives CASTGTGSTDTQYF.

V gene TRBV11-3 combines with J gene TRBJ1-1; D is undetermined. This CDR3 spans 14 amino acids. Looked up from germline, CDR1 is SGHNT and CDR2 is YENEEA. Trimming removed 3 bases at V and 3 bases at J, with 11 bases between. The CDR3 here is CASSFTSFDTEAFF. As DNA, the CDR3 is TGTGCCAGCAGCTTTACGAGTTTCGACACTGAAGCTTTCTTT.

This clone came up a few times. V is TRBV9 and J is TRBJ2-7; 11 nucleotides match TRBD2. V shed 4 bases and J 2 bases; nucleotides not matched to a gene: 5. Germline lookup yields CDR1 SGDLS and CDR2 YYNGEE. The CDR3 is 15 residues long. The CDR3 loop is CASSSGTSGPYEQYF. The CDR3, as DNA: TGTGCCAGCAGCTCCGGGACTAGCGGCCCCTACGAGCAGTACTTC.

The CDR3 nucleotides read TGCGCCAGCAGTCATACGGGGGTTTCCACACACTACGAGCAGTACTTC. Protein: CASSHTGVSTHYEQYF. The chain employs TRBV23-1 and TRBJ2-7; tentatively, D is TRBD2 (6 bases). TRBV23-1 is sorted into the ORF group, with uncertain function. The length of the CDR3 is 16 residues. V was shortened by 3 bases and J by 3 bases, with 18 bases between the two germline ends.

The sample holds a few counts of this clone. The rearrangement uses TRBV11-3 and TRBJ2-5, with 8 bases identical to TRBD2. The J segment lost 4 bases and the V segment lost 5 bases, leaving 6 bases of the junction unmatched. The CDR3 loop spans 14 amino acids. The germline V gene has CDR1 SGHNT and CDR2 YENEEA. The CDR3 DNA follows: TGTGCCAGCAGCGGCAGCGGGAGAGGAGAGACCCAGTACTTC. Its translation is CASSGSGRGETQYF.